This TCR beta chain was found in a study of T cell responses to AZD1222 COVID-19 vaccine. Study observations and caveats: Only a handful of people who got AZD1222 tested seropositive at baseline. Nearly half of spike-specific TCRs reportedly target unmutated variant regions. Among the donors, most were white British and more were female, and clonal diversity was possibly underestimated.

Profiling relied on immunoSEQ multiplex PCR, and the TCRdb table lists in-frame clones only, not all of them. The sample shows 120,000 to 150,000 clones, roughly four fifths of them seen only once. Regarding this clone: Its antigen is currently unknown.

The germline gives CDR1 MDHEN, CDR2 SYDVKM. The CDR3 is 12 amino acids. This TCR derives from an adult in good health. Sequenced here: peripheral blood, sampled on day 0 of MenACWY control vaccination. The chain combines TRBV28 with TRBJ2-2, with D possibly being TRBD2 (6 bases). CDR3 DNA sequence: TGTCGGCCGGGACTGTTGACCGGGGAGCTGTTTTTT. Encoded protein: CRPGLLTGELFF.